This entry is about one T cell receptor beta chain. The target antigen is unknown. The data are from a study of post-analysis software for immune sequencing data. Overall study findings and caveats: When patients were compared with controls, four or five TRBV segments were more frequent, TRBV5-6, TRBV5-1 and TRBV20-1 among them.

Trimming removed 4 bases from V and 2 bases from J, with 15 bases in between. The CDR3 contains 14 residues. In germline, CDR1 is SQVTM, CDR2 ANQGSEA. Researchers reported that TCR beta cDNA libraries carried unique molecular identifiers. One entry per CDR3 protein, called by TCRdb with MiXCR from the PCR reads. Among around 400,000 distinct CDR3 sequences listed, about 39% were seen once. Input material: blood. The receptor's source is a girl aged 2-9 years with multiple sclerosis. The chain has TRBV29-1 and TRBJ2-7; tentatively, D is TRBD1 or TRBD2 (6 bases each). The CDR3 sequence: CSVVDGGHTYEQYF. CDR3 coding DNA: TGCAGCGTTGTAGACGGGGGCCATACCTACGAGCAGTACTTC.